The 28 T cell receptor beta chains presented below share a single source sample, sequenced in a study of T cells in Graves' hyperthyroidism and ophthalmopathy. It was RNA transcripts that yielded the amplified TCR beta CDR3 regions. HTBI primers were used for first-round RT-PCR of the TCR CDR3. TCRdb reprocessed the multiplex PCR reads via MiXCR and lists one record per CDR3 protein. Counted here are roughly 600,000 distinct CDR3 sequences, around 13% occurring once; the ten biggest clones make up roughly an eighth. The sample comprised blood. These TCRs come from a woman in her forties or fifties with Graves' ophthalmopathy.

The sample holds many counts of this clonotype. CDR3 nucleotide sequence: TGTGCCAGCAGTCATACAGGGGACACAGATACGCAGTATTTT. This gives the protein CASSHTGDTDTQYF. The chain carries TRBV27 and TRBJ2-3, with 7 bases matching TRBD1. The CDR3 runs to 14 residues. V gave up 5 bases and J gave up 2 bases; unmatched junction bases: 4. In germline, CDR1 is MNHEY, CDR2 SMNVEV (reference sequence).

This clonotype was recorded a few times. A much larger clone is a single base away; this may be a read error. The chain links TRBV7-6 to TRBJ2-1; 8 bases line up with TRBD2. CDR3 size: 15 residues. CDR1 is SGHVS, CDR2 FNYEAQ, per germline. The CDR3 spells CVSSRSGRAYNEQFF. The CDR3 nucleotides read TGTGTCAGCAGCAGGAGCGGGAGAGCCTACAATGAGCAGTTCTTC.

This clonotype was detected ten times or more. The gene calls are TRBV7-9 and TRBJ2-3, with 7 bases fitting TRBD1. The CDR3 is 16 residues long. Trimming took 5 bases from V and 0 from J; bases not matched to a gene: 8. The germline V gene encodes CDR1 SEHNR and CDR2 FQNEAQ (reference sequence). CDR3 region: CASSPGTDPSTDTQYF. The CDR3 DNA reads as TGTGCCAGCAGCCCCGGGACAGACCCTAGCACAGATACGCAGTATTTT.

This clonotype was detected a few times. A much larger clone lies a single base off, so this may be a read error. The chain uses TRBV3-1 and TRBJ2-1; unclear D gene. Looked up from germline, CDR1 is LGHDT and CDR2 is YNNKEL (reference sequence). The length of the CDR3 is 12 residues. The chain's CDR3 is CANSQDMGEQFF. Here the CDR3 DNA reads TGTGCCAACAGCCAAGACATGGGGGAGCAGTTCTTC.

This clonotype was observed many times. The chain couples TRBV7-2 to TRBJ2-7; D gene uncertain. The CDR3 is made up of 13 amino acids. Trimming stripped 5 bases from V and 2 bases from J, with 10 bases between. Looked up from germline, CDR1 is SGHTA and CDR2 is FQGNSA. This CDR3 is CASSVTRTYEQYF. CDR3 sequence (DNA): TGTGCCAGCAGCGTGACAAGGACCTACGAGCAGTACTTC.

Many counts were recorded for this clonotype. This chain links TRBV27 with TRBJ2-3; D not resolved. The ends were cut back, 4 bases at V and 0 bases at J, with 11 bases in the middle. The germline V gene has CDR1 MNHEY and CDR2 SMNVEV (reference sequence). This CDR3 has 15 residues. CDR3: CASSYGLKSTDTQYF. The CDR3 DNA follows: TGTGCCAGCAGTTACGGTCTCAAGAGCACAGATACGCAGTATTTT.

This clonotype was seen a handful of times. The V gene is TRBV19, the J gene TRBJ2-5; 8 nucleotides match TRBD2. V trimming: 7 bases; J trimming: 4 bases; junction bases outside the gene matches: 5. Per the germline V gene, CDR1 is LNHDA and CDR2 is SQIVND (reference sequence). This CDR3 region has 13 residues. The CDR3: CASNGGGGETQYF. In DNA form, the CDR3 reads TGTGCCAGTAACGGGGGGGGGGGAGAGACCCAGTACTTC.

Of note for this clonotype: A much more abundant neighbour one base away suggests this may be a read error. The rearrangement uses TRBV27 and TRBJ2-1; 13 bases map to TRBD2. This CDR3 has 20 amino acids. V lost 0 bases, J lost 3 bases, and 11 bases stayed unmatched. Germline CDR1 is MNHEY and CDR2 is SMNVEV (reference sequence). The CDR3 region has the DNA TGTGCCAGCAGTTTATCTCCGGGACTAGCGGGACCACTTATCTACAATGAGCAGTTCTTC. It is translated as CASSLSPGLAGPLIYNEQFF.

This clonotype was seen many times. The gene calls are TRBV27 and TRBJ2-5; D remains unclear. CDR3 length equals 16 residues. Germline values: CDR1 MNHEY, CDR2 SMNVEV (reference sequence). Trimming removed 4 bases from V and 3 bases from J, with 18 bases in between. CDR3 sequence (DNA): TGTGCCAGCAGTTCCCTGCCAATGACCCAGAAAGAGACCCAGTACTTC. It is translated as CASSSLPMTQKETQYF.

This clonotype was seen ten or more times. The chain couples TRBV11-2 to TRBJ2-3; TRBD2 might be the D (5 bases). The CDR3 is 16 residues long. Between the trimmed V and J ends, which lost 6 bases and 4 bases, there was a span of 20 bases. CDR1 is SGHAT and CDR2 is FQNNGV in the germline V gene. In DNA form, the CDR3 reads TGTGCCAGCAGATACCGGGTGGGCCTAGCCGCAGATACGCAGTATTTT. Amino acid sequence: CASRYRVGLAADTQYF.

This chain joins TRBV28 and TRBJ2-4, with D perhaps TRBD1 (6 bases). Germline CDR1 reads MDHEN; CDR2 reads SYDVKM. The CDR3 sequence is 17 residues long. Trimming left V 2 bases short and J 0 bases short, with 14 bases between. The CDR3 DNA sequence: TGTGCCAGCAGTTTAGATCGTGGGACACTAGCCAAAAACATTCAGTACTTC. Translated: CASSLDRGTLAKNIQYF.

This clonotype has a count of ten or more. This chain connects TRBV2 to TRBJ2-7, with 7 bases that match TRBD2. CDR1 is SNHLY and CDR2 is FYNNEI in the germline V gene. This CDR3 region has 15 residues. The J segment lost 6 bases and the V segment lost 8 bases, leaving 16 bases of the junction unmatched. The CDR3 region is CASFPESSGFFEQYF. CDR3 DNA sequence: TGTGCCAGCTTCCCGGAAAGTAGCGGGTTTTTCGAGCAGTACTTC.

This chain joins TRBV14 and TRBJ2-4, with D possibly called TRBD1 or TRBD2 (5 bases each). V dropped 3 bases and J dropped 1 base, with 10 bases sitting between them. This CDR3 contains 15 residues. The germline gives CDR1 SGHDN, CDR2 FVKESK. CDR3 loop: CASSHGAWAKNIQYF. The CDR3 DNA reads as TGTGCCAGCAGCCACGGGGCTTGGGCCAAAAACATTCAGTACTTC.

The rearrangement joins TRBV7-9 to TRBJ1-2; 7 bases map to TRBD1. CDR1 and CDR2 from the germline V gene are SEHNR and FQNEAQ (reference sequence). J was trimmed by 7 bases and V by 5 bases; bases with no gene match: 13. The CDR3 sequence is 15 residues long. CDR3 bases: TGTGCCAGCAGCGTACCACAGGGGATTGGATTTGGCTACACCTTC. It codes for CASSVPQGIGFGYTF. Looking up the rest from reference TRBV7-9 and TRBJ1-2 gives the full variable domain: DTGVSQNPRHKITKRGQNVTFRCDPISEHNRLYWYRQTLGQGPEFLTYFQNEAQLEKSRLLSDRFSAERPKGSFSTLEIQRTEQGDSAMYLCASSVPQGIGFGYTFGSGTRLTVV.

This clonotype has a handful of counts. The rearrangement joins TRBV9 to TRBJ1-6, with a possible D match to TRBD1 (6 bases). The CDR3 spans 14 residues. The germline V gene encodes CDR1 SGDLS and CDR2 YYNGEE. V was trimmed by 5 bases and J by 5 bases, leaving 11 bases between them. CDR3 amino acids: CASRTGLDNSPLHF. In DNA, the CDR3 is TGTGCCAGCAGGACAGGCCTGGATAATTCACCCCTCCACTTT.

This clonotype has at least ten counts. CDR3 DNA sequence: TGTGCCAGCAGCCGATTGGGAGCTGAAGCTTTCTTT. This sequence encodes CASSRLGAEAFF. This chain joins TRBV3-1 and TRBJ1-1; D remains ambiguous. The CDR3 is made up of 12 amino acids. CDR1 and CDR2 from the germline V gene are LGHDT and YNNKEL (reference sequence). Trimming left V 4 bases short and J 6 bases short, with 9 bases between.

This chain links TRBV10-3 with TRBJ1-2; maybe TRBD1 (5 bases). This CDR3 region has 13 residues. Trimming cost V 3 bases and J 5 bases, with 10 bases left between them. Per germline, CDR1 ENHRY and CDR2 SYGVKD. The CDR3 spells CAISEGAGYGYTF. The DNA of the CDR3 is TGTGCCATCAGTGAAGGGGCAGGGTATGGCTACACCTTC.

This clonotype has ten or more counts. The chain combines TRBV15 with TRBJ1-1, with D tentatively TRBD1 (6 bases). V lost 0 bases, J lost 1 base, and 9 bases lay in between. The CDR3 sequence is 15 residues long. Germline V gene lookup returns CDR1 LNHNV and CDR2 YYDKDF (reference sequence). CDR3 DNA sequence: TGTGCCACCAGCAGAGATCAGGGGTGGAACACTGAAGCTTTCTTT. This codes for CATSRDQGWNTEAFF.

This clonotype appeared many times. This chain uses TRBV10-3 with TRBJ2-1; the D gene is possibly TRBD2 (6 bases). The germline V gene has CDR1 ENHRY and CDR2 SYGVKD. The CDR3 spans 16 residues. Trimming took 3 bases from V and 8 from J, leaving 20 bases between them. CDR3 sequence: CAISDPRGRGGDEQFF. The CDR3 region has the DNA TGTGCCATCAGTGACCCGCGGGGAAGGGGAGGAGATGAGCAGTTCTTC.

There are a few counts of this clonotype. Since a much larger clone is just one base distant, this may be a read error. The chain recombines TRBV7-8 with TRBJ1-5; 9 bases line up with TRBD1. The J segment lost 0 bases and the V segment lost 4 bases, leaving 13 bases of the junction unmatched. The CDR3 consists of 19 residues. Per germline, CDR1 SGHVS and CDR2 FQNEAQ. CDR3 region: CASSSRRDRDPYSNQPQHF. CDR3 DNA: TGTGCCAGCAGCTCTCGCCGGGACAGGGATCCTTATAGCAATCAGCCCCAGCATTTT.

This clonotype was detected many times. The rearrangement joins TRBV7-2 to TRBJ1-3; D might be TRBD1 (6 bases). The CDR3 totals 17 residues. V was pared by 5 bases and J by 0 bases, with 17 bases between. In germline, CDR1 is SGHTA, CDR2 FQGNSA. The CDR3 loop is CASSQASQGTSGNTIYF. CDR3 in DNA: TGTGCCAGCAGCCAAGCCAGCCAGGGGACCTCTGGAAACACCATATATTTT.

The J gene is TRBJ2-1, the V gene TRBV28; no clear D. Germline lookup yields CDR1 MDHEN and CDR2 SYDVKM. The CDR3 is 12 residues long. Trimming pared 2 bases from V and 9 bases from J, leaving 8 bases between. The CDR3 sequence: CASSLTNFEQFF. The CDR3 coding sequence is TGTGCCAGCAGTTTAACCAATTTTGAGCAGTTCTTC.

V usage is TRBV4-1 and J usage is TRBJ1-4; D ambiguous. This CDR3 has 12 residues. The V gene lost 2 bases and the J gene lost 5 bases, with 3 bases spanning the gap. Germline CDR1 and CDR2: MGHRA and YSYEKL. The CDR3 nucleotides read TGCGCCAGCAGCCAACCGAATGAAAAACTGTTTTTT. Its protein is CASSQPNEKLFF.

There are many counts of this clonotype. This chain connects TRBV2 to TRBJ2-7; tentative D call: TRBD2 (6 bases). The CDR3 length is 13 residues. The germline V gene has CDR1 SNHLY and CDR2 FYNNEI. Deletions cut 6 bases from V and 2 bases from J, with 11 bases between. The CDR3 nucleotides are TGTGCCAGCAGGGAGGACTACCCCTACGAGCAGTACTTC. Its translation: CASREDYPYEQYF. The variable domain in full, completed from reference TRBV2 and TRBJ2-7, reads EPEVTQTPSHQVTQMGQEVILRCVPISNHLYFYWYRQILGQKVEFLVSFYNNEISEKSEIFDDQFSVERPDGSNFTLKIRSTKLEDSAMYFCASREDYPYEQYFGPGTRLTVT.

Of note for this clonotype: One base away lies a much larger clone, so this may be a sequencing read error. The chain couples TRBV12-3 or TRBV12-4 to TRBJ1-5, with 8 bases that match TRBD1. The CDR3 is made up of 15 amino acids. CDR3 region: CTSSRTGLAAQPQHF. CDR3 DNA sequence: TGTACCAGCAGCCGGACAGGGTTGGCTGCTCAGCCCCAGCATTTT.

This clonotype was seen repeatedly, ten times or more. The chain combines TRBV6-2 or TRBV6-3 with TRBJ2-5, with D possibly TRBD1 on 5 matching bases. This CDR3 has 16 residues. Trimming left V 2 bases short and J 5 bases short, with 18 bases between. Germline assignment: CDR1 MNHEY and CDR2 SVGEGT. CDR3 residues: CASSYTGHPMGETQYF. The CDR3 DNA reads TGTGCCAGCAGTTACACTGGACACCCTATGGGGGAGACCCAGTACTTC.

This clonotype was seen many times. V is TRBV11-2 and J is TRBJ1-5, with TRBD1 matching 9 bases. This CDR3 has 15 amino acids. The germline V gene has CDR1 SGHAT and CDR2 FQNNGV. V was clipped by 5 bases and J by 7 bases; unmatched bases: 9. The CDR3 DNA reads as TGTGCCAGCAGCCGATCCGGGACAGGGTACCAGCCCCAGCATTTT. Protein: CASSRSGTGYQPQHF.

In this sample, this clonotype turned up many times. This chain links TRBV20-1 with TRBJ2-5, with 10 bases identical to TRBD2. This CDR3 is built from 14 residues. Germline assignment: CDR1 DFQATT and CDR2 SNEGSKA (reference sequence). V was pared by 3 bases and J by 5 bases, with 6 bases of the junction left unmatched. The CDR3 DNA reads TGCAGTGCTAGGAGCGGGAGGGCTTTTGAGACCCAGTACTTC. This translates into CSARSGRAFETQYF.